A single sample is the source of the 10 T cell receptor beta chains below, sequenced in a study of neoadjuvant nivolumab and ipilimumab in lung cancer. Profiled with immunoSEQ multiplex PCR; TCRdb holds only in-frame clones, not every one. The sample records fewer than 20,000 clones, 65% to 85% being singletons. The source material was tumor tissue, sampled after neoadjuvant nivolumab, alone or with ipilimumab, at or shortly before surgery. All receptors derive from an adult with non-small cell lung cancer.

The chain employs TRBV4-1 and TRBJ2-7, with D possibly matching TRBD1 (5 bases). In germline, CDR1 is MGHRA, CDR2 YSYEKL. CDR3 length: 13 residues. Between the trimmed V and J ends, which lost 5 bases and 2 bases, there was a span of 10 bases. CDR3 sequence reads: CASSFRVTYEQYF. The CDR3 DNA reads TGCGCCAGCAGCTTCAGGGTTACCTACGAGCAGTACTTC.

The chain carries TRBV29-1 and TRBJ2-3; D remains ambiguous. With 1 base removed from V and 4 bases from J, the gap between germline ends came to 6 bases. The CDR3 sequence is 12 residues long. CDR1 SQVTM and CDR2 ANQGSEA come from the germline V gene. The CDR3 DNA reads TGCAGCGTTGAAGGAGCCCCAGATACGCAGTATTTT. This codes for CSVEGAPDTQYF.

The chain has TRBV30 and TRBJ2-7, with 9 bases fitting TRBD2. The V segment lost 0 bases and the J segment 4 bases; nucleotides outside the gene matches: 13. Germline V CDR1 and CDR2: GTSNPN, SVGIG (reference sequence). The CDR3 covers 17 residues. CDR3 loop: CAWSVTSMGLAEYEQYF. The DNA of the CDR3 is TGTGCCTGGAGTGTGACCTCGATGGGACTAGCCGAATACGAGCAGTACTTC.

The chain uses TRBV27 and TRBJ1-3, with D hard to call. V was clipped by 5 bases and J by 4 bases, with 15 bases between them. This CDR3 has 15 amino acids. CDR1 is MNHEY, CDR2 SMNVEV, per germline (reference sequence). CDR3 in amino acids: CASSRDSGGGNTIYF. Here the CDR3 DNA reads TGTGCCAGCAGTCGAGACTCCGGCGGAGGAAACACCATATATTTT.

The V gene is TRBV5-1, the J gene TRBJ2-1, with TRBD2 matching 13 bases. CDR3 length: 17 residues. Germline V gives CDR1 SGHRS, CDR2 YFSETQ. The ends lost 5 bases at V and 8 bases at J; junction bases unmatched: 13. This CDR3 is CASRGGLAGPAEDEQFF. The CDR3 DNA is TGCGCCAGCAGGGGGGGACTAGCGGGGCCCGCTGAAGATGAGCAGTTCTTC.

The chain links TRBV2 to TRBJ2-3, with a tentative D call TRBD1 (5 bases). Germline V CDR1 and CDR2: SNHLY, FYNNEI. Trimming shortened V by 3 bases and J by 0 bases, and 16 bases separated the two germline ends. The CDR3 contains 17 residues. Here the CDR3 DNA reads TGTGCCAGCAGTGACTTCGCACAGGCTACTAGCACAGATACGCAGTATTTT. Encoded protein: CASSDFAQATSTDTQYF.

V and J are TRBV5-6 and TRBJ2-2; the match to TRBD2 covers 12 bases. Germline V CDR1 and CDR2: SGHDT, YYEEEE. The V segment lost 4 bases and the J segment 1 base; nucleotides outside the gene matches: 2. The CDR3 loop spans 16 amino acids. CDR3 in amino acids: CASSLTSGGNTGELFF. Here the CDR3 DNA reads TGTGCCAGCAGCCTGACTAGCGGGGGGAACACCGGGGAGCTGTTTTTT.

Comment on this clone: At one of its ends the junction is not consistent with the germline gene, which may arise from a read error. The chain is built from TRBV30 and TRBJ2-7; TRBD2 aligns across 8 bases. The germline V gene has CDR1 GTSNPN and CDR2 SVGIG (reference sequence). The CDR3 runs to 11 residues. CDR3 loop: CAWSGRLLAGF. The CDR3 DNA is TGTGCCTGGAGTGGAAGACTCCTAGCGGGTTTC.

The chain carries TRBV9 and TRBJ1-2; 8 bases line up with TRBD1. V shed 4 bases, J shed 1 base, and the junction held 12 bases outside the gene matches. The CDR3 length is 17 residues. The V gene's germline CDR1 is SGDLS and CDR2 YYNGEE. In nucleotides, the CDR3 is TGTGCCAGCAGCCAATTAAGCGGGACAGGCCTTAACTATGGCTACACCTTC. This sequence encodes CASSQLSGTGLNYGYTF.

By sample share, this clone is medium-sized. V usage is TRBV6-1 and J usage is TRBJ1-5; D may be TRBD1 (5 bases). V was clipped by 5 bases and J by 1 base, with 9 bases between them. Germline loops: CDR1 MNHNS, CDR2 SASEGT. This CDR3 spans 14 amino acids. The CDR3 nucleotides read TGTGCCAGCAGTCCTCGACAGAGCAATCAGCCCCAGCATTTT. Translation: CASSPRQSNQPQHF.